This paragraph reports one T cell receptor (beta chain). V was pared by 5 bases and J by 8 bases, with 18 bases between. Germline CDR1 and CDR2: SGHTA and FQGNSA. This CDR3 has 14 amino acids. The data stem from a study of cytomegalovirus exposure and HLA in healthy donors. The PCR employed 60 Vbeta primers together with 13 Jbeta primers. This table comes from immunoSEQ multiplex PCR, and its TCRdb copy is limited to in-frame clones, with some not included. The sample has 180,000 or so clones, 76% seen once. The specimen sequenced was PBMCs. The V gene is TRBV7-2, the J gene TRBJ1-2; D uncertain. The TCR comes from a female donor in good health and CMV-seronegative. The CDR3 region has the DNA TGTGCCAGCAGCCCTCATGAGGCAGCGGAGGGCTACACCTTC. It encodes CASSPHEAAEGYTF. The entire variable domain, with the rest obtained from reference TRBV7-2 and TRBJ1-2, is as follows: GAGVSQSPSNKVTEKGKDVELRCDPISGHTALYWYRQSLGQGLEFLIYFQGNSAPDKSGLPSDRFSAERTGGSVSTLTIQRTQQEDSAVYLCASSPHEAAEGYTFGSGTRLTVV.